This T cell receptor beta chain comes out of a study of blood T cell repertoires in COVID-19. TCRdb's table, derived via immunoSEQ multiplex PCR, lists solely in-frame clones and lacks some. The sample yields approximately 300,000 clones, 92% seen once. The germline CDR1 and CDR2 sequences are SGHNT and YENEEA. The CDR3 covers 16 residues. The V and J ends lost 5 bases and 2 bases, in that order; junction bases with no gene match: 11. The source of this sequence is a woman aged 25 to 39 who had recovered from COVID-19. Source material: PBMCs or T cells enriched from blood (not recorded which). This chain connects TRBV11-3 to TRBJ2-5, with 7 nucleotides matching TRBD1. CDR3 in amino acids: CASSTRTGWEQETQYF. DNA of the CDR3: TGTGCCAGCAGCACCAGGACAGGCTGGGAGCAAGAGACCCAGTACTTC.